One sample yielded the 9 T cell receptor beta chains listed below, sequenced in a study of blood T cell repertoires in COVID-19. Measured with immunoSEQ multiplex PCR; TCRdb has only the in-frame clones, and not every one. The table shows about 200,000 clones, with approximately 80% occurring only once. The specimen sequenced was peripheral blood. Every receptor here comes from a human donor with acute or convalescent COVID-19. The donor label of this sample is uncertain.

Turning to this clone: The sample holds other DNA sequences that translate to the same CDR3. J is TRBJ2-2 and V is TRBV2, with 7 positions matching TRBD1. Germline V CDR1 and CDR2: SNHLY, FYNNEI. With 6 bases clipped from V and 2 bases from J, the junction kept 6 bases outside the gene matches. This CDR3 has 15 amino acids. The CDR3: CASRPGTANTGELFF. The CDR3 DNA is TGTGCCAGCAGACCGGGGACAGCCAACACCGGGGAGCTGTTTTTT.

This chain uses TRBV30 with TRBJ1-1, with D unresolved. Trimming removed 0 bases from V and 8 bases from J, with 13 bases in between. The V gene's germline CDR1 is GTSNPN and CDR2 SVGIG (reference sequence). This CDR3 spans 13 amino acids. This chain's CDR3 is CAWSVSIFREAFF. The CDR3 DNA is TGTGCCTGGAGTGTCTCTATCTTCAGGGAAGCTTTCTTT.

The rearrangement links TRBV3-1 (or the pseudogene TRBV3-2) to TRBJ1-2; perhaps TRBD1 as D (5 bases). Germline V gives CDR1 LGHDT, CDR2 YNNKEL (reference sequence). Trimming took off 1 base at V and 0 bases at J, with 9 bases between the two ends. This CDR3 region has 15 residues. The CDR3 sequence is CASSQGQRANYGYTF. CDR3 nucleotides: TGTGCCAGCAGCCAAGGACAGCGCGCTAACTATGGCTACACCTTC.

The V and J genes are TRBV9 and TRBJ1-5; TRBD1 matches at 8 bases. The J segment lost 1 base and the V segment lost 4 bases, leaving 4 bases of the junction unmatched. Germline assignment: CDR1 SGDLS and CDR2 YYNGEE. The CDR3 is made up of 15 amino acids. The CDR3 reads CASSPRGLSNQPQHF. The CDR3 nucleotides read TGTGCCAGCAGCCCCAGGGGGCTCAGCAATCAGCCCCAGCATTTT.

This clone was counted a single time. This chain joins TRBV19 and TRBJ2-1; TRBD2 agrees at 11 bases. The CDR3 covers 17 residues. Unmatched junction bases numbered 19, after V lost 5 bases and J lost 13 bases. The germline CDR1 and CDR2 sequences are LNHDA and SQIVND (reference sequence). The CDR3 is CASSPGVSGRAYIRQFF. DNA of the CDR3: TGTGCCAGTAGTCCCGGGGTTAGCGGGAGGGCCTATATCCGACAGTTCTTC.

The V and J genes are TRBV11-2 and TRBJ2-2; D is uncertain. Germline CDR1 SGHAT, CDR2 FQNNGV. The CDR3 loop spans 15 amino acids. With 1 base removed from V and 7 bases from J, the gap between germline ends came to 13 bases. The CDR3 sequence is CASSLAAGQGGELFF. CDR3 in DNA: TGTGCCAGCAGCTTAGCAGCAGGCCAAGGCGGGGAGCTGTTTTTT.

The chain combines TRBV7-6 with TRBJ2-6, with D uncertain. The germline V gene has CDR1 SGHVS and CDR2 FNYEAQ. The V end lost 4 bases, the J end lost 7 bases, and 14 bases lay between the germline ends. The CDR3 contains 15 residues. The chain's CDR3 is CASSSPSRGANVLTF. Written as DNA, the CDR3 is TGTGCCAGCAGCTCGCCTTCGAGAGGAGCCAACGTCCTGACTTTC.

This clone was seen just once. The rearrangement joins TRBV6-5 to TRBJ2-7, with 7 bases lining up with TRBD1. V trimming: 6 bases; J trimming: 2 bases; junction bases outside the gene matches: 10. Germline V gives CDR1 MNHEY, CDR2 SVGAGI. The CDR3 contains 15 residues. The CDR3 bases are TGTGCCAGCAGCGAGGGGGCAGGGCGAACCTACGAGCAGTACTTC. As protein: CASSEGAGRTYEQYF.

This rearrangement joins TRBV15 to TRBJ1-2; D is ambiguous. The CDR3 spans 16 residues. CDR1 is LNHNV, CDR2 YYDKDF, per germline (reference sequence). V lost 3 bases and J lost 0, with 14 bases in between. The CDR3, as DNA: TGTGCCACCAGCAGGGACCTTCAGGAGGCTAACTATGGCTACACCTTC. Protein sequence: CATSRDLQEANYGYTF.